The next 19 T cell receptor beta chains were all read from a single sample in a study of beta chain features in type 1 diabetes. General study points: Type 1 diabetes patients had moderately but significantly shorter TCRB CDR3s in all four CD4+ subsets.

Their specific antigens are unknown. Expressed TCRB transcripts were sequenced after all isolated RNA was converted to cDNA. Assay: immunoSEQ multiplex PCR; the TCRdb copy retains only in-frame clones and omits some. The sample yields 150,000 to 200,000 clones, roughly 10% seen once. Sequencing input: central memory CD4+ T cells from blood. All receptors come from a woman in her 30s with type 1 diabetes.

This clone was found a few times. The CDR3 loop reads CASSFNSGRFYEQYF. DNA for the CDR3: TGTGCCAGCAGTTTCAATAGCGGGAGGTTCTACGAGCAGTACTTC. The chain recombines TRBV28 with TRBJ2-7, with TRBD2 matching over 10 bases. Germline trimming cut 3 bases from V and 3 bases from J; bases unmatched to any gene: 5. This CDR3 comprises 15 residues. CDR1 and CDR2 from the germline V gene are MDHEN and SYDVKM.

This chain links TRBV27 with TRBJ2-2, with TRBD2 identical over 7 bases. The CDR3 covers 15 residues. Unmatched junction bases numbered 6, after V lost 6 bases and J lost 2 bases. Germline lookup yields CDR1 MNHEY and CDR2 SMNVEV (reference sequence). The CDR3 sequence: CASRLSGTNTGELFF. In DNA form, the CDR3 reads TGTGCCAGCAGGCTAAGCGGGACCAACACCGGGGAGCTGTTTTTT.

This clone has only a few counts. One end of the junction fails to match germline, which may point to a read error. The chain is built from TRBV7-7 and TRBJ1-2; maybe TRBD1 (5 bases). The V gene's germline CDR1 is SSHAT and CDR2 FNYEAQ (reference sequence). The CDR3 totals 13 residues. CDR3 nucleotides: TGTGCTAGCAGCCCACCGGACACGTATGGCTACACCTTC. Residues: CASSPPDTYGYTF.

This clone was recorded a few times. The genes are TRBV19 and TRBJ2-1; 8 positions match TRBD1. J lost 8 bases, V lost 5 bases, and 5 bases had no gene match. CDR1 is LNHDA and CDR2 is SQIVND in the germline V gene (reference sequence). This CDR3 comprises 13 residues. Here the CDR3 reads CASSVTTGDEQFF. Written as DNA, the CDR3 is TGTGCCAGTAGTGTAACGACAGGGGATGAGCAGTTCTTC.

V usage is TRBV10-3 and J usage is TRBJ2-3; 8 bases align to TRBD2. The J segment lost 3 bases and the V segment lost 8 bases, leaving 7 bases of the junction unmatched. The V gene's germline CDR1 is ENHRY and CDR2 SYGVKD. The CDR3 length is 14 residues. CDR3 nucleotide sequence: TGTGCCATCCAAGCGGGAGAGGTTACAGATACGCAGTATTTT. Encoded protein: CAIQAGEVTDTQYF.

The rearrangement uses TRBV10-3 and TRBJ1-1, with D hard to call. V shed 8 bases and J shed 1 base, with 17 bases lying between them. The germline V gene encodes CDR1 ENHRY and CDR2 SYGVKD. The CDR3 is 15 amino acids. The CDR3, as DNA: TGTGCCATCCGTCTTCAGCTAGATTCGAACACTGAAGCTTTCTTT. It yields the protein CAIRLQLDSNTEAFF.

The chain has TRBV6-6 and TRBJ2-7, with 7 bases fitting TRBD1. The CDR3 consists of 13 residues. V dropped 8 bases and J dropped 4; count of bases not matched to a gene: 8. Germline CDR1 reads MNHNY; CDR2 reads SVGAGI (reference sequence). CDR3 in DNA: TGTGCCAGCCGCCAGGGGGATCCGTACGAGCAGTACTTC. Translating gives CASRQGDPYEQYF.

The chain employs TRBV19 and TRBJ1-1, with TRBD1 matching 8 bases. This CDR3 is built from 13 residues. Trimming removed 10 bases from V and 5 bases from J; junction bases left unmatched: 9. From germline, CDR1 is LNHDA and CDR2 SQIVND (reference sequence). CDR3: CATQETGETEAFF. The CDR3 DNA is TGTGCCACCCAGGAGACAGGGGAGACTGAAGCTTTCTTT.

This clone was observed a few times. CDR3 amino acids: CASTMGQTYEQYF. As DNA, the CDR3 is TGTGCCAGCACTATGGGACAAACCTACGAGCAGTACTTC. The V and J genes are TRBV28 and TRBJ2-7, with D possibly TRBD1 on 6 matching bases. There are 13 residues in the CDR3. Trimming took off 7 bases at V and 2 bases at J, with 12 bases between the two ends. In germline, CDR1 is MDHEN, CDR2 SYDVKM. The whole variable domain, filled in from reference TRBV28 and TRBJ2-7, reads DVKVTQSSRYLVKRTGEKVFLECVQDMDHENMFWYRQDPGLGLRLIYFSYDVKMKEKGDIPEGYSVSREKKERFSLILESASTNQTSMYLCASTMGQTYEQYFGPGTRLTVT.

The chain joins TRBV7-3 to TRBJ1-1; D ambiguous. CDR1 and CDR2 from the germline V gene are SGHTA and FQGTGA. Trimming took off 5 bases at V and 1 base at J, with 8 bases between the two ends. The length of the CDR3 is 13 residues. The CDR3 loop reads CASSADWNTEAFF. Here the CDR3 DNA reads TGTGCCAGCAGCGCAGACTGGAACACTGAAGCTTTCTTT. The full variable domain, in which reference TRBV7-3 and TRBJ1-1 provide the parts outside the CDR3, is GAGVSQTPSNKVTEKGKYVELRCDPISGHTALYWYRQSLGQGPEFLIYFQGTGAADDSGLPNDRFFAVRPEGSVSTLKIQRTERGDSAVYLCASSADWNTEAFFGQGTRLTVV.

The CDR3 protein is CASSLQGVGDYGYTF. CDR3 DNA: TGTGCCAGCAGTCTCCAGGGGGTTGGTGACTATGGCTACACCTTC. This rearrangement joins TRBV25-1 to TRBJ1-2, with 7 positions matching TRBD1. V dropped 5 bases and J dropped 3; count of bases not matched to a gene: 9. The CDR3 length is 15 residues. Germline values: CDR1 MGHDK, CDR2 SYGVNS.

The V and J genes are TRBV9 and TRBJ2-4; the D gene is possibly TRBD2 (5 bases). CDR1 and CDR2 (germline): SGDLS, YYNGEE. Deletions cut 0 bases from V and 4 bases from J, with 8 bases between. This CDR3 comprises 14 residues. The DNA for the CDR3 is TGTGCCAGCAGCGTAGGGACTGAAAAAAACATTCAGTACTTC. Translation: CASSVGTEKNIQYF.

This clone has more than one count but fewer than ten. The chain uses TRBV9 and TRBJ1-1, with 8 nucleotides matching TRBD1. The CDR3 sequence is 15 residues long. J lost 3 bases, V lost 0 bases, and 4 bases had no gene match. Germline-derived CDR1 and CDR2 are SGDLS and YYNGEE. The CDR3 sequence is CASSVAGGSYTEAFF. In nucleotides, the CDR3 is TGTGCCAGCAGCGTAGCAGGGGGCAGTTACACTGAAGCTTTCTTT.

The genes are TRBV2 and TRBJ2-5, with D perhaps TRBD2 (5 bases). Trimming stripped 1 base from V and 6 bases from J, with 18 bases between. In germline, CDR1 is SNHLY, CDR2 FYNNEI. The CDR3 covers 16 residues. CDR3 sequence (DNA): TGTGCCAGCAGTGAAGGGTTTGCCTCACGAGGGAAGACCCAGTACTTC. Amino acids: CASSEGFASRGKTQYF.

V usage is TRBV18 and J usage is TRBJ2-5, with 7 bases aligning to TRBD1. The J segment lost 1 base and the V segment lost 3 bases, leaving 5 bases of the junction unmatched. Germline V CDR1 and CDR2: KGHSH, LQKENI. There are 15 residues in the CDR3. The CDR3 DNA is TGTGCCAGCTCACCCCGACAGGGACCCCAAGAGACCCAGTACTTC. It is translated as CASSPRQGPQETQYF.

There are a few counts of this clone. The chain employs TRBV19 and TRBJ2-2; no firm D call. The length of the CDR3 is 13 residues. Trimming left V 0 bases short and J 4 bases short, with 3 bases between. Germline values: CDR1 LNHDA, CDR2 SQIVND (reference sequence). The CDR3 loop reads CASSIDGTGELFF. The CDR3 DNA reads as TGTGCCAGTAGTATAGACGGCACCGGGGAGCTGTTTTTT.

In its sample, this clone was seen once. V gene TRBV6-6 combines with J gene TRBJ1-4; TRBD1 matches 8 bases. Germline CDR1 is MNHNY and CDR2 is SVGAGI (reference sequence). With 6 bases clipped from V and 7 bases from J, the junction kept 4 bases outside the gene matches. The CDR3 is 13 residues long. CDR3 residues: CASRLDRGEKLFF. The CDR3 DNA follows: TGTGCCAGCAGGCTAGACAGGGGTGAAAAACTGTTTTTT.

CDR3 sequence: CASSALGLLAAEAFF. CDR3 coding DNA: TGTGCCAGCAGTGCCCTGGGTCTATTGGCAGCGGAGGCTTTCTTT. V and J are TRBV19 and TRBJ1-1; D call uncertain. Per the germline V gene, CDR1 is LNHDA and CDR2 is SQIVND (reference sequence). CDR3 length equals 15 residues. V dropped 9 bases and J dropped 11 bases, with 28 bases sitting between them.

In its sample, this clone was seen a few times. As DNA, the CDR3 is TGCGCCAGCAGCCGAGCGGGACAGGGGGACTATGGCTACACCTTC. It yields the protein CASSRAGQGDYGYTF. The J gene is TRBJ1-2, the V gene TRBV4-1; 11 positions agree with TRBD1. Looked up from germline, CDR1 is MGHRA and CDR2 is YSYEKL. CDR3 length: 15 residues. V was pared by 4 bases and J by 3 bases, with 4 bases of the junction left unmatched.